Shown below are 5 T cell receptor beta chains from a single sample sequenced in a study of vaccination and CD4 T cells after COVID-19. TCRdb ran MiXCR on the PCR reads and lists one entry per CDR3 protein. The table has about 22,000 distinct CDR3 sequences, more than 45% seen once. The sequences come from CD4+ T cells from blood, collected before SARS-CoV-2 vaccination. The receptors originated from a human donor who had recovered from COVID-19.

This clonotype came up a few times. V usage is TRBV7-3 and J usage is TRBJ1-1, with a tentative D call TRBD1 (5 bases). Trimming cost V 2 bases and J 0 bases, with 13 bases left between them. Germline lookup yields CDR1 SGHTA and CDR2 FQGTGA. The CDR3 has 16 amino acids. In DNA, the CDR3 is TGTGCCAGCAGCTTACGGAGTGTGGGGCTGAACACTGAAGCTTTCTTT. It specifies CASSLRSVGLNTEAFF. The full variable domain, in which reference TRBV7-3 and TRBJ1-1 provide the parts outside the CDR3, is GAGVSQTPSNKVTEKGKYVELRCDPISGHTALYWYRQSLGQGPEFLIYFQGTGAADDSGLPNDRFFAVRPEGSVSTLKIQRTERGDSAVYLCASSLRSVGLNTEAFFGQGTRLTVV.

This clonotype was observed once. The chain is built from TRBV2 and TRBJ2-7, with 13 bases aligning to TRBD2. V shed 6 bases, J shed 5 bases, and the junction held 4 bases outside the gene matches. This CDR3 is built from 14 residues. The V gene's germline CDR1 is SNHLY and CDR2 FYNNEI. In DNA, the CDR3 is TGTGCCAGCAGGGGACTAGCGGGACGCAACGAGCAGTACTTC. The encoded protein is CASRGLAGRNEQYF.

The chain links TRBV28 to TRBJ1-2, with TRBD1 matching 9 bases. Per the germline V gene, CDR1 is MDHEN and CDR2 is SYDVKM. V dropped 4 bases and J dropped 6; count of bases not matched to a gene: 9. The CDR3 loop spans 15 amino acids. The CDR3 DNA reads TGTGCCAGCAGTTCCCCCACCGGACAGGGGAATGGCTACACCTTC. This codes for CASSSPTGQGNGYTF.

J is TRBJ1-5 and V is TRBV28; D unresolved. V lost 3 bases and J lost 9, with 6 bases in between. The CDR3 spans 11 residues. Per germline, CDR1 MDHEN and CDR2 SYDVKM. The CDR3: CASSFLGPQHF. As DNA, the CDR3 is TGTGCCAGCAGTTTCCTGGGGCCCCAGCATTTT.

The rearrangement joins TRBV4-2 to TRBJ2-2, with 12 nucleotides matching TRBD2. Germline V gene data show CDR1 as LGHNA and CDR2 as YNFKEQ. The CDR3 totals 17 residues. After removal of 1 base from V and 1 base from J, the junction contained 1 base not matched to a gene. CDR3 in amino acids: CASSQVTSGRNTGELFF. In nucleotides, the CDR3 is TGTGCCAGCAGCCAAGTGACTAGCGGGAGGAACACCGGGGAGCTGTTTTTT.